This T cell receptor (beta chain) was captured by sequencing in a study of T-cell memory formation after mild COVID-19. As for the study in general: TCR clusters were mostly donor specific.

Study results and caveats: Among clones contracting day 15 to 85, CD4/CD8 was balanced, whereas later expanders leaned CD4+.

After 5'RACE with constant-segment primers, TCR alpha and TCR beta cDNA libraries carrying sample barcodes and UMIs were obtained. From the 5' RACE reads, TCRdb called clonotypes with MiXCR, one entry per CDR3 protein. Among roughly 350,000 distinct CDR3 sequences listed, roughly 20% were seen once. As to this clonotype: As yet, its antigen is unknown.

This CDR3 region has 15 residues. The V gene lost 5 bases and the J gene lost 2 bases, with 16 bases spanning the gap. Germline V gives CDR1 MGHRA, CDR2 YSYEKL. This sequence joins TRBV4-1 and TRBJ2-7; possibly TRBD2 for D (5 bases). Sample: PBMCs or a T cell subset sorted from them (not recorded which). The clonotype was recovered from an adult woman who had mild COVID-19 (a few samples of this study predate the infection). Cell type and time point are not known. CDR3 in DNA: TGCGCCAGCAGCGTTTCGGGAAGTAAACCCTACGAGCAGTACTTC. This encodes CASSVSGSKPYEQYF.